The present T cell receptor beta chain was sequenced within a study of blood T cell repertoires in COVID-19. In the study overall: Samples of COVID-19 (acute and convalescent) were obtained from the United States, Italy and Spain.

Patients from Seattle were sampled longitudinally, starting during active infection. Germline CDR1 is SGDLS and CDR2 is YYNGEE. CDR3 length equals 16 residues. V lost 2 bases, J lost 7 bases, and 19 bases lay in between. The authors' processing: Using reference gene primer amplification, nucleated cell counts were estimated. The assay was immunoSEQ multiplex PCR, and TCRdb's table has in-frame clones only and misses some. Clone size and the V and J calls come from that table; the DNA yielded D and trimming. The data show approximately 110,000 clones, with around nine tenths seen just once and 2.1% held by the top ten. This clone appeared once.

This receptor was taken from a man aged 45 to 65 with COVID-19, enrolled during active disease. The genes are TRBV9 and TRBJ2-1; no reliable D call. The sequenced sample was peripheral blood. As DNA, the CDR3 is TGTGCCAGCAGCGTGGGCGCCGCGTACGAAACTAATGAGCAGTTCTTC. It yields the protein CASSVGAAYETNEQFF. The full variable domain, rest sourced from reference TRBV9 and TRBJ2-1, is DSGVTQTPKHLITATGQRVTLRCSPRSGDLSVYWYQQSLDQGLQFLIQYYNGEERAKGNILERFSAQQFPDLHSELNLSSLELGDSALYFCASSVGAAYETNEQFFGPGTRLTVL.